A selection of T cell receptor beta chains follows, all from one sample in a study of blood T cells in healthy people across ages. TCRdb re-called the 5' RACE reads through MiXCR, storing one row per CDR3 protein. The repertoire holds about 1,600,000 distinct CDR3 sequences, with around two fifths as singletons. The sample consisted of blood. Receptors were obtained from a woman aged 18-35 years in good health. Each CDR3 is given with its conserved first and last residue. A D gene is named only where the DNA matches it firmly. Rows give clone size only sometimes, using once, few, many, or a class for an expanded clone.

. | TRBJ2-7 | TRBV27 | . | TGTGCCAGCAGTCCCTGTGGACAGTTAGGCACCTACGAGCAGTACTTC | CASSPCGQLGTYEQYF
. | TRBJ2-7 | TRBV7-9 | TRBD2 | TGTGCCAGCAGTCTATCCATAGCGGGAGGGCCTCATTACGAGCAGTACTTC | CASSLSIAGGPHYEQYF
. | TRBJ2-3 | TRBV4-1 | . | TGCGCCAGCAGCCAAGATAAGGAGGTATTAAGCACAGATACGCAGTATTTT | CASSQDKEVLSTDTQYF
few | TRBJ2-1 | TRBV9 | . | TGTGCCAGCGGCCGGACTTCCTACAATGAGCAGTTCTTC | CASGRTSYNEQFF
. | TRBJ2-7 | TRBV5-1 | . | TGCGCCAGCAGCTCCCGGGACGCAACCTACGAGCAGTACTTC | CASSSRDATYEQYF
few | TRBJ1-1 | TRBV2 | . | TGTGCCAGCAGAGTTATGAACACTGAAGCTTTCTTT | CASRVMNTEAFF
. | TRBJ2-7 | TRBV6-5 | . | TGTGCCAGCATCGAGACACGTCTAGGCTACGAGCAGTACTTC | CASIETRLGYEQYF
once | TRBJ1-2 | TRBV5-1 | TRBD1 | TGCGCCAGCAGCCTCCAAGGAAGGGACAGGGGGCAGCTCTATGGCTACACCTTC | CASSLQGRDRGQLYGYTF
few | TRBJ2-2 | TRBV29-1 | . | TGCAGCTCCTTGAAGCCGACAGCCAGGGACGAGAGGCTTGGCACCGGGGAGCTGTTTTTT | CSSLKPTARDERLGTGELFF
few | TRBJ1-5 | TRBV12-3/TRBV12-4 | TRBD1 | TGTGCCAGCAGTTCGACAGGGTCAGGGCAGCCCCAGCATTTT | CASSSTGSGQPQHF
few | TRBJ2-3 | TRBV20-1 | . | TGCAGTGCTAGAGACTGGCGGGGTAACACAGATACGCAGTATTTT | CSARDWRGNTDTQYF
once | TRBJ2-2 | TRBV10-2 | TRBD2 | TGCGCCAGCAGTGAGTCGGGCCTCCCGGGACTAGCGGGAGGGTCGAACACCGGGGAGCTGTTTTTT | CASSESGLPGLAGGSNTGELFF
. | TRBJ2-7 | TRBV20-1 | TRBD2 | TGCAGTGCTCGTCTTAGCGGGAAGGGACCCTACGAGCAGTACTTC | CSARLSGKGPYEQYF
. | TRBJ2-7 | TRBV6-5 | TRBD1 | TGTGCCACTCACAACACAGGGGGCGCCGAGCAGTACTTC | CATHNTGGAEQYF
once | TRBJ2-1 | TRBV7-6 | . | TGTGCCAGCAGCTTAACTGTAACGGGATCGGGGTACAATGAGCAGTTCTTC | CASSLTVTGSGYNEQFF
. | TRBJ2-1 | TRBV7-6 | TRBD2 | TGTGCCAGCAGCTCAAAACTAGCGGGGGGGCCACATGAGCAGTTCTTC | CASSSKLAGGPHEQFF
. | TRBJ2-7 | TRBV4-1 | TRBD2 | TGCGCCAGCAGCCAAGCGGCTAGCGGGGTGGAAACCCAGTACTTC | CASSQAASGVETQYF
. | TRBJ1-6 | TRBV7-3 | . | TGTGCCAGCAGCTCCGGGACCCCGGGGGCACCCCTCCACTTT | CASSSGTPGAPLHF
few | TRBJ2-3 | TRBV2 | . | TGTGCCAGCAGGCGACAGAGCACAGATACGCAGTATTTT | CASRRQSTDTQYF
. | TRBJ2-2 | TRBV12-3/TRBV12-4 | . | TGTGCCAGCAGTGGGGGAAAGAACACCGGGGAGCTGTTTTTT | CASSGGKNTGELFF
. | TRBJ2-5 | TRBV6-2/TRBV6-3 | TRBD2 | TGTGCCAGCAGCAGGACTAGCCGCCATTGGTACCAAGAGACCCAGTACTTC | CASSRTSRHWYQETQYF
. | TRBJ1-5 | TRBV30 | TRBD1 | TGTGCCTGGGACAGGGAGAATCAGCCCCAGCATTTT | CAWDRENQPQHF
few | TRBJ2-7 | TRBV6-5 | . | TGTGCCAGCAGTTACAAAGCTGGAGGGGGGAACCCCTACGAGCAGTACTTC | CASSYKAGGGNPYEQYF
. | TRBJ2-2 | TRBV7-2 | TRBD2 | TGTGCCAGCAGCATGAGGACTAGCGTAGGCGGGGAGCTGTTTTTT | CASSMRTSVGGELFF
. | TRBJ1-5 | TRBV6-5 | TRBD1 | TGTGCCACCGGGACAGCCAACAAACGGCCCCAGCATTTT | CATGTANKRPQHF
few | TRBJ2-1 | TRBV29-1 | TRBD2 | TGCAGCGTTGAGCCTAGCGGGAGGGCCGAGCAGTTCTTC | CSVEPSGRAEQFF
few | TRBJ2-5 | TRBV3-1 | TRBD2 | TGTGCCAGCAGCCAAGATCTAGCCAGCGGGGGAGAGACCCAGTACTTC | CASSQDLASGGETQYF
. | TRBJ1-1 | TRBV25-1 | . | TGTGCCAGCAGTGAATCCAGGGCCGAGGGCACTGAAGCTTTCTTT | CASSESRAEGTEAFF
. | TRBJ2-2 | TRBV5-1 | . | TGCGCCAGCAGCTACGGGTCTGTCGGGGAGCTGTTTTTT | CASSYGSVGELFF
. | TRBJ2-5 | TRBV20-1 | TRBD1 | TGCAGTGCTAGAAGGGGGACAGGGTTAAAGTGGGAGACCCAGTACTTC | CSARRGTGLKWETQYF
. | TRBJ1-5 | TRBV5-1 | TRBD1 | TGCGCCAGCAGCTTGGTGCCTTTAGGGACAGGGGGTGGTCAGCCCCAGCATTTT | CASSLVPLGTGGGQPQHF
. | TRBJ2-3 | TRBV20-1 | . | TGCAGTGCTAGATTTCCCCGGCTAGGTACTACAGATACGCAGTATTTT | CSARFPRLGTTDTQYF
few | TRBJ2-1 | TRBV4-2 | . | TGTGCCAGCAGCCAAGATTTCGCGAGCTCCTACAATGAGCAGTTCTTC | CASSQDFASSYNEQFF
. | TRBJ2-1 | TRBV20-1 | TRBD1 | TGCAGTGCTAGAGATCAGGGGGAGACCTCCTACAATGAGCAGTTCTTC | CSARDQGETSYNEQFF
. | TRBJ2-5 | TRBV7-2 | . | TGTGCCAGCAGCTTAGGAGTCGGTAGCGGATGGGAGACCCAGTACTTC | CASSLGVGSGWETQYF
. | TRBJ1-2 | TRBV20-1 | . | TGCAGTGCTAGTCCGCAAGGGAATCTAGGTGGCTACACCTTC | CSASPQGNLGGYTF
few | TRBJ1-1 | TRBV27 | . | TGTGCCAGCAGTTTAGGCTCGAGGACTGAAGCTTTCTTT | CASSLGSRTEAFF
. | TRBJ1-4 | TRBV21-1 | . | TGTGCCAGCAGCAAGATTTGCCCGAAGGGAGGGACAGGGTGCTTCGTTAATGAAAAACTGTTTTTT | CASSKICPKGGTGCFVNEKLFF